This TCR beta chain emerged from a study of CD8 T cells in ankylosing spondylitis. Study results and limitations: A TCR beta motif made of eight highly homologous variants seemed typical of ankylosing spondylitis blood. CD8+ cells made up the disease-linked clones, which were relatively rare in peripheral blood.

TCRdb itself ran the 5' RACE reads through MiXCR, one entry per CDR3 protein. The sample lists about 210,000 distinct CDR3 sequences, 5.5% to 7.5% occurring once. Remarks on this clonotype: Its specificity is not known. Given a much more abundant clone one base away, this may be a read error.

The CDR3 length is 15 residues. In germline, CDR1 is SGHDT, CDR2 YYEEEE. V was pared by 4 bases and J by 1 base, with 11 bases between. The sequenced sample consisted of blood, either unsorted or a sorted T cell fraction (not recorded which). The sequence was collected from a male donor with ankylosing spondylitis. The chain recombines TRBV5-6 with TRBJ2-2; D gene ambiguous. This CDR3 is CASSLSPRNTGELFF. The CDR3 nucleotides are TGTGCCAGCAGCCTCAGTCCCAGGAACACCGGGGAGCTGTTTTTT.